The clone carrying this T cell receptor beta chain was seen a handful of times. Its target is unknown. This entry is derived from a study of human T cells and chemical hapten exposure. Whole-study context: Upper inner arm skin measuring about 2 cm by about 2 cm received 2% DPC for sensitization.

Time point here: patch test 3, about 24 weeks after DPC sensitization. The treatment denotes: therapeutic diphenylcyclopropenone sensitization with weekly scalp DPC. The CDR3 totals 13 residues. The germline CDR1 and CDR2 sequences are DFQATT and SNEGSKA (reference sequence). The V segment lost 5 bases and the J segment 3 bases; nucleotides outside the gene matches: 4. It was the library that attached unique molecular identifiers to individual cDNA molecules. Methods used by the authors: Samples had a median of 95,638 TCRs, ranging roughly 23,224 to 690,600. TCRdb analysed the RACE reads with MiXCR anew, one entry per CDR3 protein. TCRdb's processing, not the authors' own work, is the source of the V and J calls. The sample holds some 64,000 distinct CDR3 sequences, 9.5% to 12% seen once. Study findings and constraints: Because they had alopecia, donors may respond immunologically unlike healthy people.

The receptor's source is a woman aged 30 to 39 with alopecia areata. Some clones in this sample may be carry-over from other donors' samples. Specimen: whole blood, collected in connection with sensitization to the hapten diphenylcyclopropenone (DPC). V is TRBV20-1 and J is TRBJ1-5; 7 positions agree with TRBD1. CDR3 DNA: TGCAGTGCTGCCGGGACAGACAATCAGCCCCAGCATTTT. It specifies CSAAGTDNQPQHF.